The 25 T cell receptor beta chains listed next were all sequenced from one sample in a study of T cells in Graves' hyperthyroidism and ophthalmopathy. There were TCR beta CDR3 regions amplified from RNA transcripts. The study used the HTBI primer set for a first-round RT-PCR of the TCR CDR3. TCRdb re-called the multiplex PCR reads through MiXCR, storing one row per CDR3 protein. The table records roughly 250,000 distinct CDR3 sequences, approximately 21% of them present only once. Sequenced input: blood. Every receptor here comes from a man younger than 40 with Graves' ophthalmopathy.

The chain carries TRBV19 and TRBJ1-2; TRBD1 aligns across 8 bases. With 3 bases clipped from V and 4 bases from J, the junction kept 4 bases outside the gene matches. In germline, CDR1 is LNHDA, CDR2 SQIVND (reference sequence). CDR3 length equals 14 residues. The CDR3 bases are TGTGCCAGTAGTATCGACAGGGGACCCTATGGCTACACCTTC. This sequence encodes CASSIDRGPYGYTF.

The chain employs TRBV28 and TRBJ2-4; maybe TRBD1 (5 bases). V was shortened by 5 bases and J by 0 bases, with 14 bases between the two germline ends. The CDR3 contains 16 residues. Germline loops: CDR1 MDHEN, CDR2 SYDVKM. This CDR3 is CASSPQGMGAKNIQYF. The CDR3 bases are TGTGCCAGCAGTCCCCAGGGTATGGGAGCCAAAAACATTCAGTACTTC.

This clonotype was detected only a few times. The chain joins TRBV3-1 to TRBJ2-2; TRBD2 aligns across 11 bases. Germline CDR1 reads LGHDT; CDR2 reads YNNKEL (reference sequence). After removal of 0 bases from V and 5 bases from J, the junction contained 11 bases not matched to a gene. This CDR3 spans 19 amino acids. This CDR3 is CASSQDVRRLAGRTGELFF. The DNA for the CDR3 is TGTGCCAGCAGCCAAGACGTCCGTCGACTAGCGGGACGGACCGGGGAGCTGTTTTTT.

There are a few counts of this clonotype. V is TRBV5-1 and J is TRBJ1-6; D gene uncertain. The V gene's germline CDR1 is SGHRS and CDR2 YFSETQ. Trimming shortened V by 0 bases and J by 7 bases, and 8 bases separated the two germline ends. The CDR3 is made up of 14 amino acids. This CDR3 reads CASSLEGGNSPLHF. The CDR3 DNA sequence: TGCGCCAGCAGCTTGGAGGGAGGCAATTCACCCCTCCACTTT.

This chain uses TRBV5-1 with TRBJ1-2; tentative D call: TRBD1 (6 bases). Germline-derived CDR1 and CDR2 are SGHRS and YFSETQ. V was cut by 5 bases and J by 6 bases, with 17 bases left in between. This CDR3 comprises 14 residues. In DNA, the CDR3 is TGCGCCAGCAGACCGTTACAGGGAGTGCATGGCTACACCTTC. It is translated as CASRPLQGVHGYTF.

This clonotype was counted a few times. The chain has TRBV7-2 and TRBJ1-4; D might be TRBD1 (5 bases). The CDR3 runs 14 residues. Trimming shortened V by 1 base and J by 7 bases, and 10 bases separated the two germline ends. Germline CDR1 reads SGHTA; CDR2 reads FQGNSA. Here the CDR3 DNA reads TGTGCCAGCAGCTTAGGGGGGGAAGGTGAAAAACTGTTTTTT. Translation: CASSLGGEGEKLFF. The full variable domain, its missing parts supplied by reference TRBV7-2 and TRBJ1-4, is GAGVSQSPSNKVTEKGKDVELRCDPISGHTALYWYRQSLGQGLEFLIYFQGNSAPDKSGLPSDRFSAERTGGSVSTLTIQRTQQEDSAVYLCASSLGGEGEKLFFGSGTQLSVL.

The sample holds a few counts of this clonotype. V usage is TRBV20-1 and J usage is TRBJ2-1; D may be TRBD2 (6 bases). The V end was cut by 4 bases, the J end by 5 bases, with 15 bases between. Germline CDR1 and CDR2: DFQATT and SNEGSKA (reference sequence). The CDR3 totals 14 residues. The CDR3 is CSAKGEASNNEQFF. The DNA for the CDR3 is TGCAGTGCTAAAGGGGAGGCAAGTAACAATGAGCAGTTCTTC.

This clonotype has more than one count but fewer than ten. This rearrangement joins TRBV7-6 to TRBJ1-1; D might be TRBD1 (6 bases). Trimming pared 4 bases from V and 11 bases from J, leaving 14 bases between. Per germline, CDR1 SGHVS and CDR2 FNYEAQ. CDR3 length: 12 residues. The CDR3 DNA follows: TGTGCCAGCAGCTCCGAGGGGGTTTCGGCTTTCTTT. This codes for CASSSEGVSAFF.

V is TRBV4-2 and J is TRBJ2-7; D is unclear. CDR1 LGHNA and CDR2 YNFKEQ come from the germline V gene. Trimming took off 8 bases at V and 0 bases at J, with 11 bases between the two ends. This CDR3 is 13 amino acids long. The CDR3 DNA follows: TGTGCCAGCTCAACCCTTCCCTCCTACGAGCAGTACTTC. As protein: CASSTLPSYEQYF.

The V and J genes are TRBV20-1 and TRBJ2-2, with 11 bases that match TRBD2. J lost 0 bases, V lost 6 bases, and 3 bases had no gene match. The CDR3 runs to 15 residues. CDR1 and CDR2 (germline): DFQATT, SNEGSKA (reference sequence). CDR3 nucleotide sequence: TGCAGTGCCCGACTAGCGGGAACGAACACCGGGGAGCTGTTTTTT. It encodes CSARLAGTNTGELFF.

The chain couples TRBV20-1 to TRBJ2-7; no clear D gene. This CDR3 is 13 amino acids long. Germline assignment: CDR1 DFQATT and CDR2 SNEGSKA (reference sequence). The V gene lost 0 bases and the J gene lost 5 bases, with 11 bases spanning the gap. The CDR3 loop reads CSARDGYRHEQYF. The CDR3 nucleotides read TGCAGTGCTAGAGATGGATATCGGCACGAGCAGTACTTC.

The sample holds a few counts of this clonotype. CDR3 protein: CASSSRRGGSSNQPQHF. In DNA, the CDR3 is TGTGCCAGCAGTTCTCGCAGGGGTGGTTCGAGCAATCAGCCCCAGCATTTT. The chain combines TRBV27 with TRBJ1-5, with D possibly being TRBD1 (6 bases). V was trimmed by 4 bases and J by 1 base, leaving 17 bases between them. CDR1 and CDR2 from the germline V gene are MNHEY and SMNVEV (reference sequence). This CDR3 region has 17 residues.

This clonotype was seen at least ten times. The CDR3: CASSRLGGTYEQYF. The CDR3, as DNA: TGTGCCAGCAGCCGGCTAGGGGGAACCTACGAGCAGTACTTC. The chain couples TRBV2 to TRBJ2-7; maybe TRBD1 (6 bases). This CDR3 has 14 amino acids. Trimming removed 6 bases at V and 2 bases at J, with 14 bases between. Germline V CDR1 and CDR2: SNHLY, FYNNEI.

The chain uses TRBV3-1 and TRBJ2-5; the D is unclear. V was trimmed by 0 bases and J by 4 bases, leaving 9 bases between them. Germline CDR1 LGHDT, CDR2 YNNKEL (reference sequence). The CDR3 is 14 amino acids. CDR3 in amino acids: CASSQDAFRETQYF. CDR3 nucleotide sequence: TGTGCCAGCAGCCAAGACGCGTTCAGAGAGACCCAGTACTTC.

The chain combines TRBV6-5 with TRBJ1-4; 8 nucleotides align to TRBD1. Germline V lookup: CDR1 MNHEY, CDR2 SVGAGI. The CDR3 spans 15 residues. Trimming cost V 0 bases and J 7 bases; bases outside gene matches: 4. CDR3 DNA sequence: TGTGCCAGCAGTTACTCGGACAGGGCAGGTGAAAAACTGTTTTTT. Its protein is CASSYSDRAGEKLFF.

Note on this clonotype: This sequence may be a read error, since a much larger clone differs from it by one base. The V call is TRBV28, the J call TRBJ1-1; no definite D call. This CDR3 is built from 14 residues. From germline, CDR1 is MDHEN and CDR2 SYDVKM. Here the CDR3 reads CASSLSNMNIEAFF. The CDR3, as DNA: TGTGCCAGCAGTTTATCCAACATGAACATTGAAGCTTTCTTT.

In the case of this clonotype: Lacking the conserved final phenylalanine or tryptophan, this CDR3 likely reflects a read error. The gene calls are TRBV7-9 and TRBJ2-7; D possibly corresponds to TRBD1 (6 bases). V was shortened by 3 bases and J by 2 bases, with 11 bases between the two germline ends. Germline-derived CDR1 and CDR2 are SEHNR and FQNEAQ (reference sequence). The CDR3 runs to 14 residues. This CDR3 reads CASSFGQTTYEQYL. The DNA for the CDR3 is TGTGCCAGCAGCTTTGGACAGACTACCTACGAGCAGTACCTC.

This clonotype was seen only a few times. This chain uses TRBV20-1 with TRBJ2-1; 9 bases are shared with TRBD1. The J segment lost 6 bases and the V segment lost 3 bases, leaving 6 bases of the junction unmatched. The CDR3 is 14 residues long. CDR1 DFQATT and CDR2 SNEGSKA come from the germline V gene (reference sequence). CDR3 in amino acids: CSARGETGGNEQFF. Here the CDR3 DNA reads TGCAGTGCTAGGGGGGAGACAGGGGGCAATGAGCAGTTCTTC.

This clonotype was seen repeatedly, ten times or more. The CDR3 protein is CASSLREIGELFF. Here the CDR3 DNA reads TGTGCCAGCAGCTTGAGGGAGATCGGGGAGCTGTTTTTT. The J gene is TRBJ2-2, the V gene TRBV11-2, with D perhaps TRBD2 (5 bases). There are 13 residues in the CDR3. Trimming took 3 bases from V and 7 from J, leaving 9 bases between them. CDR1 is SGHAT and CDR2 is FQNNGV in the germline V gene.

The rearrangement uses TRBV3-1 and TRBJ2-7, with 13 positions matching TRBD2. After removal of 4 bases from V and 0 bases from J, the junction contained 6 bases not matched to a gene. Germline CDR1 and CDR2: LGHDT and YNNKEL (reference sequence). The CDR3 totals 17 residues. CDR3 nucleotide sequence: TGTGCCAGCAGCCGGGGACTAGCGGGAAAGAGCTCCTACGAGCAGTACTTC. This translates into CASSRGLAGKSSYEQYF.

CDR3 in DNA: TGTGCCAGCAGTGAATCGCGGGACCTGGGCTATGGCTACACCTTC. It translates to CASSESRDLGYGYTF. The chain employs TRBV25-1 and TRBJ1-2; tentatively, D is TRBD1 (5 bases). The CDR3 has 15 residues. The ends were cut back, 1 base at V and 4 bases at J, with 13 bases in the middle. The germline gives CDR1 MGHDK, CDR2 SYGVNS.

This clonotype was found many times. As DNA, the CDR3 is TGCGCCAGCAGCCCGGCGGGGGGCAATGAGCAGTTCTTC. Translating gives CASSPAGGNEQFF. J is TRBJ2-1 and V is TRBV5-1; 8 positions match TRBD2. The J segment lost 6 bases and the V segment lost 4 bases, leaving 3 bases of the junction unmatched. Germline-derived CDR1 and CDR2 are SGHRS and YFSETQ. The CDR3 is 13 residues long.

This clonotype was seen only a few times. The rearrangement uses TRBV29-1 and TRBJ1-1; 10 bases map to TRBD1. V shed 8 bases, J shed 10 bases, and the junction held 7 bases outside the gene matches. CDR3 size: 11 residues. The germline V gene encodes CDR1 SQVTM and CDR2 ANQGSEA. The CDR3 region has the DNA TGCAGCTCGCGGGACAGGGGAATAGCTTTCTTT. Amino acid sequence: CSSRDRGIAFF.

The chain is built from TRBV20-1 and TRBJ1-1, with D perhaps matching TRBD1 (5 bases). This CDR3 is 13 amino acids long. Germline lookup yields CDR1 DFQATT and CDR2 SNEGSKA (reference sequence). Between the trimmed V and J ends, which lost 5 bases and 3 bases, there was a span of 13 bases. In DNA, the CDR3 is TGCAGTGCTGGTGGCGGGGGTGACACTGAAGCTTTCTTT. This translates into CSAGGGGDTEAFF.

This clonotype was seen ten or more times. The chain couples TRBV6-5 to TRBJ2-7; D is unclear. The CDR3 sequence is 15 residues long. V was clipped by 0 bases and J by 0 bases, with 9 bases between them. Per germline, CDR1 MNHEY and CDR2 SVGAGI. As DNA, the CDR3 is TGTGCCAGCAGTTACTCGGCGGTGAGCTCCTACGAGCAGTACTTC. Residues: CASSYSAVSSYEQYF.